This T cell receptor (beta chain) was profiled in a study of response to subunit inactivated influenza vaccine. Concerning this clonotype: What it binds is unknown.

Study results and caveats: Researchers suggested that each seasonal influenza vaccination recruits few new T cells.

Germline CDR1 is DFQATT and CDR2 is SNEGSKA (reference sequence). V was clipped by 0 bases and J by 2 bases, with 8 bases between them. The CDR3 has 14 residues. MiXCR was run by TCRdb on the RT-PCR reads, yielding one entry per CDR3 protein. The data show 500,000 to 550,000 distinct CDR3 sequences, about 8% seen once. This clonotype was sampled from a man aged 50 to 69 who received an inactivated influenza vaccine. V and J are TRBV20-1 and TRBJ2-1; perhaps TRBD2 as D (5 bases). Sequencing used PBMCs from blood, obtained less than 30 months after vaccination. The CDR3 region has the DNA TGCAGTGCTAGAGAAGAACTAGCCTACAATGAGCAGTTCTTC. Its translation is CSAREELAYNEQFF.